The 27 T cell receptor beta chains reported below all come from one sample, sequenced in a study of immune cell composition in non-small cell lung cancer. The data were produced by immunoSEQ multiplex PCR, yet TCRdb's version contains in-frame clones alone and is incomplete. Of several thousand clones detected, less than 75% appear once; the ten largest clones hold about 4%. Sequenced: lung tumor tissue. All receptors come from a human donor with non-small cell lung cancer.

The CDR3: CASSVDSSNQPQHF. CDR3 in DNA: TGTGCCAGTAGTGTTGACAGTAGCAATCAGCCCCAGCATTTT. The chain uses TRBV19 and TRBJ1-5, with D tentatively TRBD1 (5 bases). Between the trimmed V and J ends, which lost 5 bases and 0 bases, there was a span of 8 bases. This CDR3 region has 14 residues. CDR1 LNHDA and CDR2 SQIVND come from the germline V gene (reference sequence).

DNA for the CDR3: TGTGCCATCAGAGGGAGTACGAACACTGAAGCTTTCTTT. It translates to CAIRGSTNTEAFF. This rearrangement joins TRBV10-3 to TRBJ1-1; D is ambiguous. Trimming cost V 6 bases and J 1 base, with 9 bases left between them. The CDR3 has 13 residues. The germline CDR1 and CDR2 sequences are ENHRY and SYGVKD.

Concerning this clone: This same CDR3 is encoded by further DNA sequences in the sample. J is TRBJ2-3 and V is TRBV19, with TRBD1 as a possible D gene (6 bases). In germline, CDR1 is LNHDA, CDR2 SQIVND (reference sequence). V was clipped by 3 bases and J by 0 bases, with 7 bases between them. CDR3 size: 14 residues. CDR3 nucleotides: TGTGCCAGTAGTATCGACAGGAGCACAGATACGCAGTATTTT. It is translated as CASSIDRSTDTQYF.

The rearrangement links TRBV6-5 to TRBJ1-1, with 8 bases identical to TRBD1. V shed 2 bases and J 5 bases; nucleotides not matched to a gene: 4. The CDR3 loop spans 14 amino acids. Germline V CDR1 and CDR2: MNHEY, SVGAGI. CDR3 protein: CASSYDRGRTEAFF. The CDR3 coding sequence is TGTGCCAGCAGTTACGACAGGGGAAGGACTGAAGCTTTCTTT.

DNA for the CDR3: TGTGCCAGCAGCCGATTGACAGGGTATTCGAACACTGAAGCTTTCTTT. This gives the protein CASSRLTGYSNTEAFF. This chain joins TRBV5-6 and TRBJ1-1, with TRBD1 matching over 7 bases. Germline V gene sequence: CDR1 SGHDT, CDR2 YYEEEE. Germline trimming cut 4 bases from V and 1 base from J; bases unmatched to any gene: 10. This CDR3 spans 16 amino acids.

The V and J genes are TRBV7-9 and TRBJ1-1; unclear D gene. V dropped 1 base and J dropped 11 bases, with 17 bases sitting between them. The CDR3 runs 14 residues. The germline V gene encodes CDR1 SEHNR and CDR2 FQNEAQ (reference sequence). The chain's CDR3 is CASSLEILALRAFF. The CDR3 nucleotides are TGTGCCAGCAGCTTAGAGATATTGGCGCTGAGGGCTTTCTTT.

The chain is built from TRBV11-3 and TRBJ2-3; 8 nucleotides match TRBD1. This CDR3 has 15 amino acids. Germline CDR1 reads SGHNT; CDR2 reads YENEEA. The V and J ends lost 1 base and 4 bases, in that order; junction bases with no gene match: 4. CDR3 DNA: TGTGCCAGCAGCTTAGGACAGGGGATAGCAGATACGCAGTATTTT. Encoded protein: CASSLGQGIADTQYF. Full variable domain (outside the CDR3, taken from reference TRBV11-3 and TRBJ2-3): EAGVVQSPRYKIIEKKQPVAFWCNPISGHNTLYWYLQNLGQGPELLIRYENEEAVDDSQLPKDRFSAERLKGVDSTLKIQPAELGDSAVYLCASSLGQGIADTQYFGPGTRLTVL.

The chain combines TRBV4-1 with TRBJ1-1; weak D call: TRBD1 (6 bases). V shed 3 bases and J shed 0 bases, with 11 bases lying between them. The germline V gene encodes CDR1 MGHRA and CDR2 YSYEKL. This CDR3 is built from 15 residues. The CDR3 bases are TGCGCCAGCAGCCAGTGGGGACAAATGAACACTGAAGCTTTCTTT. Amino acids: CASSQWGQMNTEAFF.

The V call is TRBV5-1, the J call TRBJ1-6; D is uncertain. V was trimmed by 0 bases and J by 8 bases, leaving 6 bases between them. Germline V gene data show CDR1 as SGHRS and CDR2 as YFSETQ. The CDR3 has 13 amino acids. The CDR3 DNA is TGCGCCAGCAGCTTGGCTTCGGATTCACCCCTCCACTTT. This gives the protein CASSLASDSPLHF.

A word on this clone: Compared with germline, one end of the junction differs, possibly owing to a read error. In nucleotides, the CDR3 is TGTGCCAGCACCTTAACGACAGGGTTGCGTGAAAAACTGTTTTTT. Encoded protein: CASTLTTGLREKLFF. The chain couples TRBV7-2 to TRBJ1-4; TRBD1 matches 7 bases. Germline values: CDR1 SGHTA, CDR2 FQGNSA. This CDR3 spans 15 amino acids.

This sequence joins TRBV21-1 and TRBJ2-5; the DNA was not used to check the table's D call, TRBD2. TRBV21-1 is designated a pseudogene. This CDR3 is 17 amino acids long. In DNA, the CDR3 is TGTGCCAGCAGCAAAGTTCCGGGGGGAAGTAAGGAAGAGACCCAGTACTTC. Amino acid sequence: CASSKVPGGSKEETQYF.

The chain joins TRBV6-1 to TRBJ1-3, with 7 bases lining up with TRBD1. Germline V gives CDR1 MNHNS, CDR2 SASEGT. Losses at the gene ends were 2 bases for V and 2 bases for J; bases not matched to a gene: 6. CDR3 length: 16 residues. CDR3 protein: CASSERDRSTGNTIYF. CDR3 in DNA: TGTGCCAGCAGTGAAAGGGACAGAAGCACTGGAAACACCATATATTTT.

This clone was found a few times. This chain links TRBV6-1 with TRBJ2-2; tentative D call: TRBD2 (6 bases). Trimming cost V 7 bases and J 7 bases, with 16 bases left between them. CDR3 length equals 14 residues. CDR1 is MNHNS, CDR2 SASEGT, per germline. The CDR3 sequence: CASTGRGFGGELFF. The CDR3 DNA follows: TGTGCCAGCACCGGCCGGGGGTTCGGCGGGGAGCTGTTTTTT.

The DNA of the CDR3 is TGTGCCAGCAGTCAACAGGGGGCAAGATTCGGCACTGAAGCTTTCTTT. The encoded protein is CASSQQGARFGTEAFF. The J gene is TRBJ1-1, the V gene TRBV14; TRBD1 matches at 9 bases. Germline V lookup: CDR1 SGHDN, CDR2 FVKESK. There are 16 residues in the CDR3. V dropped 6 bases and J dropped 4; count of bases not matched to a gene: 12.

This clone was recorded a few times. The chain has TRBV19 and TRBJ2-4; a possible D gene is TRBD2 (6 bases). CDR1 and CDR2 from the germline V gene are LNHDA and SQIVND (reference sequence). Trimming shortened V by 0 bases and J by 11 bases, and 11 bases separated the two germline ends. CDR3 length: 13 amino acids. The CDR3 spells CASSIDLGGVQYF. CDR3 DNA sequence: TGTGCCAGTAGTATAGACCTAGGAGGGGTTCAGTACTTC.

V is TRBV6-4 and J is TRBJ1-1; TRBD1 is a possible D gene (5 bases). Germline CDR1 reads MRHNA; CDR2 reads SNTAGT. Between the trimmed V and J ends, which lost 0 bases and 6 bases, there was a span of 11 bases. The CDR3 is made up of 14 amino acids. As DNA, the CDR3 is TGTGCCAGCAGTGACTCAAACAGGTCCCCTGAAGCTTTCTTT. This codes for CASSDSNRSPEAFF.

This clone appeared a single time. This chain uses TRBV11-3 with TRBJ2-1; D may be TRBD2 (6 bases). V was shortened by 7 bases and J by 8 bases, with 21 bases between the two germline ends. Germline CDR1 is SGHNT and CDR2 is YENEEA. This CDR3 is 15 amino acids long. The CDR3 nucleotides are TGTGCCAGCAAATCCCACGGGACTGGTGTTCATGAGCAGTTCTTC. The encoded protein is CASKSHGTGVHEQFF.

This clone was recorded a few times. The J gene is TRBJ1-5, the V gene TRBV21-1; the table assigns TRBD1, which was not confirmed against the DNA. TRBV21-1 is annotated as a pseudogene. The CDR3 is made up of 17 amino acids. The CDR3 DNA is TGTGCCAGCAGTCCCACGCCGGGACAGGGGAATGATCAGCCCCAGCATTTT. Translated: CASSPTPGQGNDQPQHF.

The CDR3 bases are TGTGCCAGTAGTTTGAGGGGGAGCTCCTACAATGAGCAGTTCTTC. As protein: CASSLRGSSYNEQFF. The chain is built from TRBV19 and TRBJ2-1; maybe TRBD1 (6 bases). The germline V gene has CDR1 LNHDA and CDR2 SQIVND (reference sequence). CDR3 size: 15 residues. V was clipped by 5 bases and J by 0 bases, with 11 bases between them.

This CDR3 is CASSIDSRANTEAFF. For the CDR3, the DNA is TGTGCCAGTAGTATAGATTCGAGAGCGAACACTGAAGCTTTCTTT. V usage is TRBV19 and J usage is TRBJ1-1; D remains ambiguous. Germline CDR1 and CDR2: LNHDA and SQIVND (reference sequence). The CDR3 sequence is 15 residues long. V lost 0 bases and J 1 base, leaving 9 bases between the germline ends.

The chain is built from TRBV19 and TRBJ2-2; unclear D gene. This CDR3 has 14 amino acids. V shed 3 bases and J shed 5 bases, with 10 bases lying between them. The germline gives CDR1 LNHDA, CDR2 SQIVND (reference sequence). The CDR3 is CASSIRLATGELFF. CDR3 DNA sequence: TGTGCCAGTAGTATCCGACTGGCTACCGGGGAGCTGTTTTTT.

This CDR3 reads CASSAGLAEISYEQYF. DNA for the CDR3: TGTGCCAGCAGTGCGGGGCTAGCGGAGATCTCCTACGAGCAGTACTTC. This sequence joins TRBV28 and TRBJ2-7; 7 bases fit TRBD2. The ends lost 5 bases at V and 0 bases at J; junction bases unmatched: 10. Germline V CDR1 and CDR2: MDHEN, SYDVKM. The CDR3 sequence is 16 residues long. Drawing the rest from reference TRBV28 and TRBJ2-7, the complete variable domain is DVKVTQSSRYLVKRTGEKVFLECVQDMDHENMFWYRQDPGLGLRLIYFSYDVKMKEKGDIPEGYSVSREKKERFSLILESASTNQTSMYLCASSAGLAEISYEQYFGPGTRLTVT.

The chain combines TRBV29-1 with TRBJ1-4, with D maybe TRBD1 (5 bases). This CDR3 region has 13 residues. V gave up 6 bases and J gave up 5 bases, with 13 bases separating them. Germline assignment: CDR1 SQVTM and CDR2 ANQGSEA. The chain's CDR3 is CSVEAGPNEKLFF. The CDR3 nucleotides are TGCAGCGTCGAGGCGGGACCCAATGAAAAACTGTTTTTT.

V and J are TRBV6-6 and TRBJ1-6, with unresolved D. The CDR3 totals 14 residues. V lost 7 bases and J 7 bases, leaving 14 bases between the germline ends. Germline V gives CDR1 MNHNY, CDR2 SVGAGI (reference sequence). CDR3 region: CASNSEVSNSPLHF. CDR3 sequence (DNA): TGTGCCAGCAATTCTGAGGTCTCCAATTCACCCCTCCACTTT.

This rearrangement joins TRBV2 to TRBJ2-7, with D perhaps TRBD1 (5 bases). The CDR3 has 14 amino acids. V lost 6 bases and J 0 bases, leaving 12 bases between the germline ends. Per the germline V gene, CDR1 is SNHLY and CDR2 is FYNNEI. This CDR3 reads CASRLQVSSYEQYF. CDR3 in DNA: TGTGCCAGCAGGTTACAGGTTAGCTCCTACGAGCAGTACTTC.

V is TRBV5-1 and J is TRBJ2-1; D might be TRBD1 (6 bases). Germline CDR1 SGHRS, CDR2 YFSETQ. CDR3 length: 21 amino acids. Trimming took 1 base from V and 1 from J, leaving 27 bases between them. The CDR3: CASSLFPTCGLSRGSYNEQFF. The CDR3 region has the DNA TGCGCCAGCAGCTTGTTCCCGACATGTGGGTTGAGCAGGGGTTCCTACAATGAGCAGTTCTTC.

The CDR3 protein is CASSTLAGRNNEQFF. The CDR3 DNA reads as TGCGCCAGCAGCACCTTAGCGGGCCGTAACAATGAGCAGTTCTTC. The chain joins TRBV10-1 to TRBJ2-1, with 7 bases fitting TRBD2. V gave up 6 bases and J gave up 5 bases; unmatched junction bases: 10. Looked up from germline, CDR1 is WNHNN and CDR2 is SYGVQD (reference sequence). This CDR3 has 15 amino acids.